The 4 T cell receptor beta chains presented below share a single source sample, sequenced in a study of molecular identifiers for immune sequencing clone quantification. MiXCR, run by TCRdb on the PCR reads, gives a single entry per CDR3 protein. The sample shows over 600,000 distinct CDR3 sequences, 15% to 20% of them seen only once. The sequencing sample was made of naive CD8+ T cells from blood, with Jurkat cell RNA spiked in. The subset: FACS-sorted CD8+CD4-CCR7+CD45RA+ naive T cells. These receptors all stem from a human donor in good health. Some libraries in this study had Jurkat cell RNA spiked in.

This clonotype has ten or more counts. The chain recombines TRBV2 with TRBJ2-7; TRBD1 matches at 8 bases. The germline gives CDR1 SNHLY, CDR2 FYNNEI. The CDR3 loop spans 15 amino acids. V lost 8 bases and J lost 2; bases outside the gene matches: 11. DNA of the CDR3: TGTGCCAGCCTGGGCCCCCGGACAGGGACCTACGAGCAGTACTTC. Amino acids: CASLGPRTGTYEQYF.

The CDR3, as DNA: TGTGCCAGTACCCCCTTCGGGGCTAGCGGGGGAAGGAACACCGGGGAGCTGTTTTTT. Translation gives CASTPFGASGGRNTGELFF. The chain joins TRBV19 to TRBJ2-2; 10 positions agree with TRBD2. Germline CDR1 reads LNHDA; CDR2 reads SQIVND (reference sequence). This CDR3 contains 19 residues. V lost 7 bases, J lost 1 base, and 15 bases stayed unmatched.

This clonotype was recorded many times. The rearrangement joins TRBV11-2 to TRBJ2-7, with a possible D match to TRBD1 (6 bases). The CDR3 is 15 amino acids. Trimming took off 5 bases at V and 6 bases at J, with 20 bases between the two ends. Germline V gene sequence: CDR1 SGHAT, CDR2 FQNNGV. The CDR3 DNA reads TGTGCCAGCAGCGGGGGCCCTATCCGAGGGGCCGAGCAGTACTTC. It encodes CASSGGPIRGAEQYF.

This rearrangement joins TRBV12-3 or TRBV12-4 to TRBJ2-7; the D is unclear. The CDR3 has 12 amino acids. V gave up 6 bases and J gave up 4 bases, with 10 bases separating them. CDR3 DNA sequence: TGTGCCAGCAGCTCGGCAGTTTACGAGCAGTACTTC. This codes for CASSSAVYEQYF.